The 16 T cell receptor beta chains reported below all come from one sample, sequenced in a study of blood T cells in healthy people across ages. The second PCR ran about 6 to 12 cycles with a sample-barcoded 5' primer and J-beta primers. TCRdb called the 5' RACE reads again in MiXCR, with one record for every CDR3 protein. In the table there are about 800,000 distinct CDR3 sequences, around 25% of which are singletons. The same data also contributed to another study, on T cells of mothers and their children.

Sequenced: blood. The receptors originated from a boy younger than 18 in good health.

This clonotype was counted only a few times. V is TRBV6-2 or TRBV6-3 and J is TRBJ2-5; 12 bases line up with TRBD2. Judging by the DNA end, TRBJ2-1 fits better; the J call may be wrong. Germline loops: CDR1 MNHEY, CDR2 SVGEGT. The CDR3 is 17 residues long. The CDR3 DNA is TGTGCCAGCAGACCCCGGACTAGCGGGGACCCCCCCAATGAGCAGTTCTTC. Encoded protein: CASRPRTSGDPPNEQFF.

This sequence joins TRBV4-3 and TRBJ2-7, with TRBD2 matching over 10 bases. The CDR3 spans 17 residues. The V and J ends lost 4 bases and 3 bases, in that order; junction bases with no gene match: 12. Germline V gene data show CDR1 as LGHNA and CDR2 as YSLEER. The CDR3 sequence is CASSRDILAGAFYEQYF. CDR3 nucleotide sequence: TGCGCCAGCAGCCGAGACATTCTAGCGGGGGCGTTCTACGAGCAGTACTTC.

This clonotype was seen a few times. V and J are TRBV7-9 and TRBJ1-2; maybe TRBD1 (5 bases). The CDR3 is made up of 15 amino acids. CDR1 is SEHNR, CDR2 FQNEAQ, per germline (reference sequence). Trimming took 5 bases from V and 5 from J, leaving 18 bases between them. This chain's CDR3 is CASSLVAGTAYGYTF. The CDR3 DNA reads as TGTGCCAGCAGCCTAGTAGCCGGGACGGCGTATGGCTACACCTTC. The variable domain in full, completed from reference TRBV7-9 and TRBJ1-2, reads DTGVSQNPRHKITKRGQNVTFRCDPISEHNRLYWYRQTLGQGPEFLTYFQNEAQLEKSRLLSDRFSAERPKGSFSTLEIQRTEQGDSAMYLCASSLVAGTAYGYTFGSGTRLTVV.

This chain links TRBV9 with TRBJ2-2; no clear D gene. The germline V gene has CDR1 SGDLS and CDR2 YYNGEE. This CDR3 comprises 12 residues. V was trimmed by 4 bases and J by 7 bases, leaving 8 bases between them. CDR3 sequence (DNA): TGTGCCAGCAGCCAAACGGGCGGGGAGCTGTTTTTT. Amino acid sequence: CASSQTGGELFF.

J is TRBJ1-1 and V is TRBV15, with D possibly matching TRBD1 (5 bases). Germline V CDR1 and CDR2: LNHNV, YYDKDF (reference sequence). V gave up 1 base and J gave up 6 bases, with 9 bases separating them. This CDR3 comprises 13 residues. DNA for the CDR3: TGTGCCACCAGCAGAGGAGGGGCAGCTGAAGCTTTCTTT. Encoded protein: CATSRGGAAEAFF.

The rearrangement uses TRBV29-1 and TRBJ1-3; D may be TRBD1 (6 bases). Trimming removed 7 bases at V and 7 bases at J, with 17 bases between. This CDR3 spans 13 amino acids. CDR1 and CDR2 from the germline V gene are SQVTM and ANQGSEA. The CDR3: CSALAGGQNTIYF. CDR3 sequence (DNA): TGCAGCGCCCTAGCCGGGGGGCAGAACACCATATATTTT.

CDR3 residues: CSASGREIRGNIQYF. The CDR3 bases are TGCAGTGCTAGTGGGCGGGAGATTAGGGGAAACATTCAGTACTTC. The chain carries TRBV20-1 and TRBJ2-4; 7 nucleotides match TRBD2. CDR3 length: 15 amino acids. V trimming: 3 bases; J trimming: 6 bases; junction bases outside the gene matches: 11. In germline, CDR1 is DFQATT, CDR2 SNEGSKA (reference sequence).

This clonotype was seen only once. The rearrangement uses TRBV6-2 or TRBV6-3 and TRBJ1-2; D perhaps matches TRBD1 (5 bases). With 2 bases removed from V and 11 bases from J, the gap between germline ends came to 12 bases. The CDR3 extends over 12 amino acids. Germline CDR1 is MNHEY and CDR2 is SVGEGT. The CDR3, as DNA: TGTGCCAGCAGTTACCAGGGACTGAAGTACACCTTC. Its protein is CASSYQGLKYTF.

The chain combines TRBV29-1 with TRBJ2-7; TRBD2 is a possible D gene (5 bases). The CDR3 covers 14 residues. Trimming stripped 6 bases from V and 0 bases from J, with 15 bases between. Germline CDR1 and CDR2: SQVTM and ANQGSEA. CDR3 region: CSVSGNEVSYEQYF. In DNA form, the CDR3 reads TGCAGCGTCTCCGGGAACGAGGTCTCCTACGAGCAGTACTTC.

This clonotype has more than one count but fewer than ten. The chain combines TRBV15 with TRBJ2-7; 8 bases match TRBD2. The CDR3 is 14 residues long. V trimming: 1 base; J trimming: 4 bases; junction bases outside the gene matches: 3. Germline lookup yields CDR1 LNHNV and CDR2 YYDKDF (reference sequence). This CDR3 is CATSRVSGGYEQYF. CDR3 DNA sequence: TGTGCCACCAGCAGAGTATCGGGAGGGTACGAGCAGTACTTC.

CDR3 DNA: TGTGCCAGCAGTTCCCTGAGGGGAACAGATACGCAGTATTTT. Protein sequence: CASSSLRGTDTQYF. This chain links TRBV27 with TRBJ2-3; D may match TRBD1 or TRBD2 (5 bases each). The V end was cut by 4 bases, the J end by 3 bases, with 11 bases between. The CDR3 runs 14 residues. CDR1 MNHEY and CDR2 SMNVEV come from the germline V gene (reference sequence).

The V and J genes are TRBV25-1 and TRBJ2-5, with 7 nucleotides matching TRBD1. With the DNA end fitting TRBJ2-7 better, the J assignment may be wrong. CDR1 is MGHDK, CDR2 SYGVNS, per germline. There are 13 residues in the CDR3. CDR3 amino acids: CASSGDSFYEQYF. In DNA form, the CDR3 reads TGTGCCAGCAGTGGGGACAGTTTTTACGAGCAGTACTTC.

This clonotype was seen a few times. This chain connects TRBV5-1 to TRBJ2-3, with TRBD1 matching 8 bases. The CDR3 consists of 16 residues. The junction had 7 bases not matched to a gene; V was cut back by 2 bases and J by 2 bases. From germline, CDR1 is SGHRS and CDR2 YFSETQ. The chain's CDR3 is CASSLPTDRATDTQYF. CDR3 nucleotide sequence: TGCGCCAGCAGCTTACCAACGGACAGGGCCACAGATACGCAGTATTTT.

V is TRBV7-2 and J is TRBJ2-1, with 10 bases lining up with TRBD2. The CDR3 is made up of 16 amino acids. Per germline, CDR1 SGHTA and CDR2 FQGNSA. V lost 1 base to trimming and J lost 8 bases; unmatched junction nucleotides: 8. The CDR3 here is CASSLVPLAGVDEQFF. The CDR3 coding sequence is TGTGCCAGCAGCTTAGTACCCCTAGCGGGGGTCGATGAGCAGTTCTTC.

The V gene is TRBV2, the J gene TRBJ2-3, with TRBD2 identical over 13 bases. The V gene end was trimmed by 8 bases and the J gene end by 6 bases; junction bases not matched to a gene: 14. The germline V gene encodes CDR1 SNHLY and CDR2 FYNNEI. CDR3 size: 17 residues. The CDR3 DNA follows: TGTGCCAGCTCTAGGACGTCGGGACTAGCGGGATCCGATACGCAGTATTTT. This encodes CASSRTSGLAGSDTQYF.

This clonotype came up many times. CDR3: CASSLAGVNTGELFF. In nucleotides, the CDR3 is TGCGCCAGCAGCCTAGCGGGGGTGAACACCGGGGAGCTGTTTTTT. The V gene is TRBV4-3, the J gene TRBJ2-2; 9 bases align to TRBD2. With V trimmed by 4 bases and J by 1 base, 1 base remained unmatched. Germline CDR1 LGHNA, CDR2 YSLEER. The CDR3 loop spans 15 amino acids.